Each of the 10 T cell receptor beta chains below was sequenced from the same sample in a study of blood T cell repertoires in COVID-19. Measured with immunoSEQ multiplex PCR; TCRdb has only the in-frame clones, and not every one. The data show around 100,000 clones, around four fifths seen once. The specimen was peripheral blood. Every receptor here comes from a man between 60 and 75 years old with active or convalescent COVID-19.

The CDR3 loop reads CASSAATGPYGYTF. DNA for the CDR3: TGTGCCAGTAGTGCCGCTACAGGGCCCTATGGCTACACCTTC. The J gene is TRBJ1-2, the V gene TRBV19; perhaps TRBD1 as D (6 bases). Germline V lookup: CDR1 LNHDA, CDR2 SQIVND (reference sequence). The CDR3 sequence is 14 residues long. The V end was cut by 5 bases, the J end by 4 bases, with 14 bases between.

The V call is TRBV19, the J call TRBJ2-1, with D perhaps TRBD1 (5 bases). This CDR3 is 17 amino acids long. CDR1 is LNHDA, CDR2 SQIVND, per germline (reference sequence). The V end lost 0 bases, the J end lost 3 bases, and 15 bases lay between the germline ends. This CDR3 is CASSIDRPGNDYNEQFF. The DNA of the CDR3 is TGTGCCAGTAGTATAGACCGCCCAGGGAACGACTACAATGAGCAGTTCTTC.

The chain couples TRBV11-2 to TRBJ1-3; D unresolved. The CDR3 runs to 13 residues. The V gene lost 5 bases and the J gene lost 3 bases, with 8 bases spanning the gap. CDR1 SGHAT and CDR2 FQNNGV come from the germline V gene. The CDR3 sequence: CASSLGSGNTIYF. In DNA form, the CDR3 reads TGTGCCAGCAGCCTCGGGAGTGGAAACACCATATATTTT.

A few counts support this clone. This sequence joins TRBV24-1 and TRBJ2-2, with 9 bases identical to TRBD1. After removal of 3 bases from V and 2 bases from J, the junction contained 3 bases not matched to a gene. This CDR3 comprises 16 residues. Per the germline V gene, CDR1 is KGHDR and CDR2 is SFDVKD. CDR3 DNA sequence: TGTGCCACCAGTGATCCGGGACAGGGAAACACCGGGGAGCTGTTTTTT. This gives the protein CATSDPGQGNTGELFF.

This clone was seen only once. J is TRBJ1-1 and V is TRBV28; TRBD1 agrees at 7 bases. V lost 5 bases and J lost 7; bases outside the gene matches: 4. The CDR3 loop spans 12 amino acids. Germline assignment: CDR1 MDHEN and CDR2 SYDVKM. Written as DNA, the CDR3 is TGTGCCAGCAGTCTCTACAGGGGTGAAGCTTTCTTT. As protein: CASSLYRGEAFF.

The chain joins TRBV18 to TRBJ2-1, with 10 bases fitting TRBD2. With 0 bases clipped from V and 9 bases from J, the junction kept 8 bases outside the gene matches. CDR3 length: 16 amino acids. Germline assignment: CDR1 KGHSH and CDR2 LQKENI. The CDR3 sequence: CASSPPGTAGGGEQFF. The CDR3 coding sequence is TGTGCCAGCTCACCACCAGGGACAGCGGGAGGGGGTGAGCAGTTCTTC.

V gene TRBV2 combines with J gene TRBJ1-6, with 8 nucleotides matching TRBD1. V lost 6 bases, J lost 1 base, and 5 bases stayed unmatched. The CDR3 consists of 16 residues. In germline, CDR1 is SNHLY, CDR2 FYNNEI. The CDR3 DNA is TGTGCCAGCAGAGCCCGGACAGGGTCCTATAATTCACCCCTCCACTTT. Its protein product is CASRARTGSYNSPLHF. Variable domain in full (rest from reference TRBV2 and TRBJ1-6): EPEVTQTPSHQVTQMGQEVILRCVPISNHLYFYWYRQILGQKVEFLVSFYNNEISEKSEIFDDQFSVERPDGSNFTLKIRSTKLEDSAMYFCASRARTGSYNSPLHFGNGTRLTVT.

The chain combines TRBV5-1 with TRBJ2-1, with 9 nucleotides matching TRBD2. Trimming cost V 0 bases and J 4 bases; bases outside gene matches: 5. Germline-derived CDR1 and CDR2 are SGHRS and YFSETQ. The CDR3 extends over 16 amino acids. The CDR3 DNA reads as TGCGCCAGCAGCTTGGTGGCTAGCGGGACATACAATGAGCAGTTCTTC. This sequence encodes CASSLVASGTYNEQFF.

This clone was found a few times. The rearrangement uses TRBV28 and TRBJ1-2; a possible D gene is TRBD1 (5 bases). V dropped 5 bases and J dropped 4 bases, with 26 bases sitting between them. The length of the CDR3 is 18 residues. The germline V gene has CDR1 MDHEN and CDR2 SYDVKM. The CDR3 loop reads CASSLFHSLVTDSYGYTF. CDR3 bases: TGTGCCAGCAGTCTTTTCCATTCTCTAGTGACAGATAGCTATGGCTACACCTTC.

The chain links TRBV6-5 to TRBJ2-7, with D possibly TRBD1 on 5 matching bases. The CDR3 is 13 amino acids. The germline V and J ends were trimmed by 6 bases and 1 base, with 10 bases remaining between them. CDR1 MNHEY and CDR2 SVGAGI come from the germline V gene. The CDR3 loop reads CASSYQGSYEQYF. CDR3 nucleotides: TGTGCCAGCAGCTACCAGGGTTCCTACGAGCAGTACTTC.